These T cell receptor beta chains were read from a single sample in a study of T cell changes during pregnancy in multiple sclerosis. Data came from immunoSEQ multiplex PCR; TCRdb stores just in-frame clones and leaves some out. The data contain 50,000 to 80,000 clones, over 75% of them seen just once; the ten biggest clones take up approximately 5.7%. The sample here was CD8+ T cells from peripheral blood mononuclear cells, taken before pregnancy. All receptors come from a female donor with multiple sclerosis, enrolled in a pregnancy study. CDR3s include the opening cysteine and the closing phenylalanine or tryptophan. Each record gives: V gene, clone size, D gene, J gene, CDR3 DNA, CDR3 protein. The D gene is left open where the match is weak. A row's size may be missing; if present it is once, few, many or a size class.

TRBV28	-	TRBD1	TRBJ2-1	TGTGCCAGCAGCCCAGTTTGGGGACAGGACTACAATGAGCAGTTCTTC	CASSPVWGQDYNEQFF
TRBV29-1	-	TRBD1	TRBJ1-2	TGCAGCGTTGCGGGACAGGGAAAGGGTGGCTACACCTTC	CSVAGQGKGGYTF
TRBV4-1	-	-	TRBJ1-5	TGCGCCAGCAGCCCCCTAGGAGGGGCAGATAGCAATCAGCCCCAGCATTTT	CASSPLGGADSNQPQHF
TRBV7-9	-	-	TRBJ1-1	TGTGCCAGCAGCTTCGCGGAATCAGGGGCAACTGAAGCTTTCTTT	CASSFAESGATEAFF
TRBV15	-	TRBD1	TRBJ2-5	TGTGCCACCAGCGGAAGACAGGGGGCAACGGAGACCCAGTACTTC	CATSGRQGATETQYF
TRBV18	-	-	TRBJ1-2	TGTGCCAGCTCACCAGAGGACAGTCAGTCTAACTATGGCTACACCTTC	CASSPEDSQSNYGYTF
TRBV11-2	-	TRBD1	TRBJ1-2	TGTGCCAGCAGCTTAGGACAGGGGCGAGAGGGCTACACCTTC	CASSLGQGREGYTF
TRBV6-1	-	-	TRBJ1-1	TGTGCCAGCAGTGACGGGTGGGGGCTAAGCACTGAAGCTTTCTTT	CASSDGWGLSTEAFF
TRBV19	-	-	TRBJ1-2	TGTGCCAGTAGTATAGACAGCGAAGAAGCTAACTATGGCTACACCTTC	CASSIDSEEANYGYTF
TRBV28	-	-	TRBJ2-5	TGTGCCAGCAGTTTATCCCAGACAGAGCAAGAGACCCAGTACTTC	CASSLSQTEQETQYF
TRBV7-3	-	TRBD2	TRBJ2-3	TGTGCCAGCAGCTTAACGAGCGTGGGCGGGGGGGTGGCAGATACGCAGTATTTT	CASSLTSVGGGVADTQYF
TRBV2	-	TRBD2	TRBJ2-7	TGTGCCAGCACGGGGGTAGCGGGGGATCAGCTGACCTACGAGCAGTACTTC	CASTGVAGDQLTYEQYF
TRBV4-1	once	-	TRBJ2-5	TGCGCCAGCAGCCAAGGGAGGGTGGAGACCCAGTACTTC	CASSQGRVETQYF
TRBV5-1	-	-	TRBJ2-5	TGCGCCAGCAGCTCCCCCGACATGGGGACCCAGTACTTC	CASSSPDMGTQYF
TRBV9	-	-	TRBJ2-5	TGTGCCAGCAGCGTAGAGGGGCAGGGGCAGACCCAGTACTTC	CASSVEGQGQTQYF
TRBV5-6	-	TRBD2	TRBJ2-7	TGTGCCAGCAGCTTGGCCGGCCGGGGGGGCAGGTACGAGCAGTACTTC	CASSLAGRGGRYEQYF
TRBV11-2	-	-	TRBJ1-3	TGTGCCAGCAGCCCTCCGTCTGGAAACACCATATATTTT	CASSPPSGNTIYF
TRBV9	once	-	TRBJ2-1	TGTGCCAGCAGCGGCGGACAGTACAATGAGCAGTTCTTC	CASSGGQYNEQFF
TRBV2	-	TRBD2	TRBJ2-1	TGTGCCAGCAGTTCCGGGACTAGCGGGGGGGCCGTGCAGTTCTTC	CASSSGTSGGAVQFF
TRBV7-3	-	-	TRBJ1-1	TGTGCCAGCAGCCCGACAAGGAACACTGAAGCTTTCTTT	CASSPTRNTEAFF
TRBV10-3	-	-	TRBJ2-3	TGTGCCATCAGTGAGTACTTAGACCAGGATGATACGCAGTATTTT	CAISEYLDQDDTQYF
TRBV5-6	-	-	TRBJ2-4	TGTGCCAGCAGCTTGTGGGCAAGTCTAGCCAAAAACATTCAGTACTTC	CASSLWASLAKNIQYF
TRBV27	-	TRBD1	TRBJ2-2	TGTGCCAGCAGTTTACTAGGACAGGGGGCGCCCGGGGAGCTGTTTTTT	CASSLLGQGAPGELFF
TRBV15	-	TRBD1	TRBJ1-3	TGTGCCTCAGGACAGGGAGAAAACACCATATATTTT	CASGQGENTIYF
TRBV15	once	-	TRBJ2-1	TGTGCCACCAGCAGACGGCGGGGGCCGACCGGCGGAAATGAGCAGTTCTTC	CATSRRRGPTGGNEQFF
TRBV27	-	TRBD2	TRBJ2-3	TGTGCCAGCAGTCCCTTTCTCGGGGGGACCGCAGATACGCAGTATTTT	CASSPFLGGTADTQYF
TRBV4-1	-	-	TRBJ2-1	TGCGCCAGCAGCCAAGAATTCAGTGAGCAGTTCTTC	CASSQEFSEQFF
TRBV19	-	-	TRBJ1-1	TGTGCCAGTAGTATGGGGGGAACTGAAGCTTTCTTT	CASSMGGTEAFF
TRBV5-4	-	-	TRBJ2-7	TGTGCCAGCAGCTTGGTTCGGGGGGCCGCGGACGAGCAGTACTTC	CASSLVRGAADEQYF
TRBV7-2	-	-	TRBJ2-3	TGTGCCAGCAGCCGAGCAACTAGTAGCACAGATACGCAGTATTTT	CASSRATSSTDTQYF
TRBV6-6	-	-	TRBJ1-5	TGTGCCAGCAGTTACAGGGGTCCCTATAGCAATCAGCCCCAGCATTTT	CASSYRGPYSNQPQHF
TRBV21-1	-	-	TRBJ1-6	TGTGCCAGCAGCAACCCGCGGTTCGGGAATTCACCCCTCCACTTT	CASSNPRFGNSPLHF
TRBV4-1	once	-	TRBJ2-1	TGCGCCAGCAGCCACCGGAGCTCCTACAATGAGCAGTTCTTC	CASSHRSSYNEQFF
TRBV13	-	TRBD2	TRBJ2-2	TGTGCCAGCAGCACAGGACTAGCGGGGGGGCTTAGGATGTCCGGGGAGCTGTTTTTT	CASSTGLAGGLRMSGELFF
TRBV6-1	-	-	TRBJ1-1	TGTGCCAGCAGTGGACGACAGGATGCCCCACTTGAAGCTTTCTTT	CASSGRQDAPLEAFF
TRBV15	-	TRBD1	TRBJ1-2	TGTGCCACCAGCAGAGATCTCGGGACAGGGGGCGGCTACACCTTC	CATSRDLGTGGGYTF
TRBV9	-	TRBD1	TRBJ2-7	TGTGCCAGCAGCGTAGAAGGGACAGGATTAGGCGAGCAGTACTTC	CASSVEGTGLGEQYF
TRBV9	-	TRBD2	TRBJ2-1	TGTGCCAGCAGCGTTGGAAGCGGGGGGGCGTACAATGAGCAGTTCTTC	CASSVGSGGAYNEQFF
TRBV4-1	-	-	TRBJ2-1	TGCGCCAGCAGTCCTCAGGCAGCGGTCTCCTACAATGAGCAGTTCTTC	CASSPQAAVSYNEQFF
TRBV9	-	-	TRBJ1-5	TGTGCCAGCAGCGTAGGTGACTGGAGAGGTAATCAGCCCCAGCATTTT	CASSVGDWRGNQPQHF
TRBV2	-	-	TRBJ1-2	TGTGCCACACTGGGGAGTGGGGGCTACACCTTC	CATLGSGGYTF
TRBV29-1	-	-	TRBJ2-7	TGCAGCGTTCGGCCCAGAGCTGACCTGTCTAGCTCCTACGAGCAGTACTTC	CSVRPRADLSSSYEQYF
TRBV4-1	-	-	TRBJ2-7	TGCGCCAGCAGCCAGGGCAGCGGGTCCTACGAGCAGTACTTC	CASSQGSGSYEQYF
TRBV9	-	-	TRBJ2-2	TGTGCCAGCAGGGGGCGCGGTACCGGGGAGCTGTTTTTT	CASRGRGTGELFF
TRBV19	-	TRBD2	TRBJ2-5	TGTGCCAGTAGTATAGGTTTTAGCGGGGGATCAGAGACCCAGTACTTC	CASSIGFSGGSETQYF
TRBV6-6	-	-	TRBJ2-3	TGTGCCAGCAGTGACCGGGTCCCGAGTGCAGATACGCAGTATTTT	CASSDRVPSADTQYF
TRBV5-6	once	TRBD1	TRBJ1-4	TGTGCCAGCAGCCGGGACAGGGATGCAACTAATGAAAAACTGTTTTTT	CASSRDRDATNEKLFF
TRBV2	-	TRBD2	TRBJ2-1	TGTGCCAGCACGAATAGCGGGGGGGGCCACAATGAGCAGTTCTTC	CASTNSGGGHNEQFF